These T cell receptor beta chains were read from a single sample in a study of T cell repertoires in cytomegalovirus infection. MiXCR, applied by TCRdb to the reads, yields one record per CDR3 protein. Of a few hundred thousand distinct CDR3 sequences detected, approximately 40% appear once; the ten largest clones hold more than 40%. What these receptors recognize is not known. Sequencing used cultured PBMCs, obtained from culture after CMV antigen stimulation. The receptors stem from a human donor in good health (CMV status not recorded). Some clones in this sample may be carry-over from other donors' samples. Both conserved end residues are part of each CDR3. D genes are given only for firm matches. Size values are once, few and many counts, or a class for expanded clones, and some rows have none.

DNA: TGTGCCAGCAGCTGGGGGACAGGGGCCTACGAGCAGTACTTC
CDR3: CASSWGTGAYEQYF
V: TRBV12-3/TRBV12-4
J: TRBJ2-7
D: TRBD1
size: many

DNA: TGTGCCAGCACAGGACAGGGCCCCTACGAGCAGTACTTC
CDR3: CASTGQGPYEQYF
V: TRBV2
J: TRBJ2-7
D: TRBD1
size: NA

DNA: TGTGCCAGCAGCCCCGAGCAGGTTGAGCAGTTCTTC
CDR3: CASSPEQVEQFF
V: TRBV7-3
J: TRBJ2-1
D: NA
size: NA

DNA: TGCAGTGCTAGGGGTGGGGTAGGTTGGACTGAAGCTTTCTTT
CDR3: CSARGGVGWTEAFF
V: TRBV20-1
J: TRBJ1-1
D: NA
size: few

DNA: TGTGCCAGCAGTGAACAGGGGGTCTATGAGCAGTTCTTC
CDR3: CASSEQGVYEQFF
V: TRBV2
J: TRBJ2-1
D: TRBD1
size: NA

DNA: TGTGCCAGCAGTCCAGGGAGGGGGCGAACCGGGGAGCTGTTTTTT
CDR3: CASSPGRGRTGELFF
V: TRBV6-6
J: TRBJ2-2
D: NA
size: NA

DNA: TGTGCCAGCAGCGTGGGATGGACAGGGCAATACGAGCAGTACTTC
CDR3: CASSVGWTGQYEQYF
V: TRBV9
J: TRBJ2-7
D: TRBD1
size: NA

DNA: TGTGCCAGCAGCGTAAAGGGGTTTGGCTACACCTTC
CDR3: CASSVKGFGYTF
V: TRBV9
J: TRBJ1-2
D: NA
size: NA

DNA: TGTGCCAGCAGCAGCCCCAGGACGACGCAGTATTTT
CDR3: CASSSPRTTQYF
V: TRBV7-2
J: TRBJ2-3
D: NA
size: NA

DNA: TGTGCCAGCAGCTTAGTTGGACAGGGTCAACTTTACGAGCAGTACTTC
CDR3: CASSLVGQGQLYEQYF
V: TRBV7-2
J: TRBJ2-7
D: TRBD1
size: NA

DNA: TGTGCCAGCTCACCAGTGGACGGGACCGATACGCAGTATTTT
CDR3: CASSPVDGTDTQYF
V: TRBV18
J: TRBJ2-3
D: NA
size: NA

DNA: TGTGCCAGCGGGGATTACAAAGCCGGGGAGCTGTTTTTT
CDR3: CASGDYKAGELFF
V: TRBV7-2
J: TRBJ2-2
D: NA
size: few

DNA: TGTGCCCCACAAACGGGGCAGGGGGCTCGAGAGTCCTACGAGCAGTACTTC
CDR3: CAPQTGQGARESYEQYF
V: TRBV24-1
J: TRBJ2-7
D: TRBD1
size: NA

DNA: TGCAGTGCTGAAATGGGAGGGCACGGCTACACCTTC
CDR3: CSAEMGGHGYTF
V: TRBV20-1
J: TRBJ1-2
D: NA
size: NA

DNA: TGTGCCAGCAGCGCCCAACAGGGGGAGACCCAGTACTTC
CDR3: CASSAQQGETQYF
V: TRBV7-2
J: TRBJ2-5
D: TRBD1
size: NA

DNA: TGTGCCAGCCGAAAAACTAACACAGATACGCAGTATTTT
CDR3: CASRKTNTDTQYF
V: TRBV6-5
J: TRBJ2-3
D: NA
size: few

DNA: TGCGCCAGCAGCCGTCGCCCTGGGACTGATGAAAAACTGTTTTTT
CDR3: CASSRRPGTDEKLFF
V: TRBV4-1
J: TRBJ1-4
D: NA
size: NA

DNA: TGTGCCAGCAGCCACACCCCACCTAGCAGAAATGAGCAGTTCTTC
CDR3: CASSHTPPSRNEQFF
V: TRBV27
J: TRBJ2-1
D: NA
size: NA

DNA: TGCAGCGTTGAGGGGCGGGAGTATGGCTACACCTTC
CDR3: CSVEGREYGYTF
V: TRBV29-1
J: TRBJ1-2
D: NA
size: few

DNA: TGTGCCAGTAGTATAGATCATCAGGGAACCTATGGCTACACCTTC
CDR3: CASSIDHQGTYGYTF
V: TRBV19
J: TRBJ1-2
D: NA
size: NA

DNA: TGTGCCAGCAGACCGGCGACAGGGAGAACAACCGCCTTC
CDR3: CASRPATGRTTAF
V: TRBV2
J: TRBJ1-2
D: TRBD1
size: NA

DNA: TGTGCCAGCAGTGACCGACAGGACGTAGCCAAAAACATTCAGTACTTC
CDR3: CASSDRQDVAKNIQYF
V: TRBV6-1
J: TRBJ2-4
D: NA
size: few

DNA: TGTGCCAGCAGCTTAGACCTGGCAGGTGGAAACACCATATATTTT
CDR3: CASSLDLAGGNTIYF
V: TRBV7-2
J: TRBJ1-3
D: NA
size: NA

DNA: TGCGCCAGCAGCCAGACCGGGACCACACTCTATGGCTACACCTTC
CDR3: CASSQTGTTLYGYTF
V: TRBV4-3
J: TRBJ1-2
D: NA
size: NA

DNA: TGTGCCAGCAGCTTCCAATACCCTTCTGGAAACACCATATATTTT
CDR3: CASSFQYPSGNTIYF
V: TRBV7-4
J: TRBJ1-3
D: NA
size: NA

DNA: TGTGCCAGCAGATTACAGGGTAGGGACCATGAGCAGTTCTTC
CDR3: CASRLQGRDHEQFF
V: TRBV7-8
J: TRBJ2-1
D: NA
size: few

DNA: TGTGCCAGCAGCTTAGCCAGAAATGAAAAACTGTTTTTT
CDR3: CASSLARNEKLFF
V: TRBV7-8
J: TRBJ1-4
D: NA
size: many

DNA: TGTGCCAGCAGCCGTGACTACGGGATCTCCGATGAGCAGTTCTTC
CDR3: CASSRDYGISDEQFF
V: TRBV11-2
J: TRBJ2-1
D: NA
size: few

DNA: TGTGCCAGCAGTGACTGGCTAGCGGAGGACTCCTACGAGCAGTACTTC
CDR3: CASSDWLAEDSYEQYF
V: TRBV6-6
J: TRBJ2-7
D: TRBD2
size: few

DNA: TGCAGTGCTAGCGTTTGGGGGTCAGGAAACACCATATATTTT
CDR3: CSASVWGSGNTIYF
V: TRBV20-1
J: TRBJ1-3
D: NA
size: few

DNA: TGTGCCCCGAGGCACAGGAGGGCAGAACCCTACGAGCAGTACTTC
CDR3: CAPRHRRAEPYEQYF
V: TRBV6-1
J: TRBJ2-7
D: NA
size: NA

DNA: TGTGCCAGCAGCCGAACAGGGGTTCAAGAGACCCAGTACTTC
CDR3: CASSRTGVQETQYF
V: TRBV7-2
J: TRBJ2-5
D: TRBD1
size: NA

DNA: TGTGCCAGCAGCCCGAGGATCAACACCGGGGAGCTGTTTTTT
CDR3: CASSPRINTGELFF
V: TRBV7-2
J: TRBJ2-2
D: NA
size: NA

DNA: TGTGCCAGCAGTACAACTAGGGGCACTAATGAAAAACTGTTTTTT
CDR3: CASSTTRGTNEKLFF
V: TRBV12-3/TRBV12-4
J: TRBJ1-4
D: NA
size: few

DNA: TGTGCCAGCAGCTTAATGACTAGGAATGAGCAGTTCTTC
CDR3: CASSLMTRNEQFF
V: TRBV7-9
J: TRBJ2-1
D: NA
size: few

DNA: TGTGCCAGCAGCCCAGTTCGAGGCGCTAACTATGGCTACACCTTC
CDR3: CASSPVRGANYGYTF
V: TRBV11-2
J: TRBJ1-2
D: NA
size: few

DNA: TGTGCCAGCAGTGTGGACGGGGGGGCCTGGGAGACCCAGTACTTC
CDR3: CASSVDGGAWETQYF
V: TRBV2
J: TRBJ2-5
D: TRBD2
size: few

DNA: TGTGCCAGCAGCTTCCAGGGGGCTCGTCAGCCCCAGCATTTT
CDR3: CASSFQGARQPQHF
V: TRBV7-2
J: TRBJ1-5
D: TRBD1
size: many

DNA: TGTGCCAGCAGGACTAGCGGGAGGGGGAGAGAGCAGTACTTC
CDR3: CASRTSGRGREQYF
V: TRBV12-3/TRBV12-4
J: TRBJ2-7
D: TRBD2
size: NA

DNA: TGTGCCAGCAGTGAAAGGGCGAACATTCAGTACTTC
CDR3: CASSERANIQYF
V: TRBV2
J: TRBJ2-4
D: NA
size: NA

DNA: TGTGCCAGCAGCTTAGTGTGGGACACTGAAGCTTTCTTT
CDR3: CASSLVWDTEAFF
V: TRBV7-8
J: TRBJ1-1
D: NA
size: NA

DNA: TGTGCCAGCAGTTCGACAGGAATGGGGCACGGGGAGCTGTTTTTT
CDR3: CASSSTGMGHGELFF
V: TRBV12-3/TRBV12-4
J: TRBJ2-2
D: NA
size: NA

DNA: TGTGCCAGCAGCTCCCAATCCGGGACAGCTAACAATGAGCAGTTCTTC
CDR3: CASSSQSGTANNEQFF
V: TRBV7-4
J: TRBJ2-1
D: TRBD1
size: NA

DNA: TGTGCCAGCAGCCAGGGGTACAGGTCTGGAAACACCATATATTTT
CDR3: CASSQGYRSGNTIYF
V: TRBV7-6
J: TRBJ1-3
D: NA
size: NA

DNA: TGTGCCAGCAGCTTATCAACAAACATTCAGTACTTC
CDR3: CASSLSTNIQYF
V: TRBV7-8
J: TRBJ2-4
D: NA
size: NA

DNA: TGTGCCAGCAGCTTACAACCCCCCAGGGGAGGAACTGAAGCTTTCTTT
CDR3: CASSLQPPRGGTEAFF
V: TRBV7-8
J: TRBJ1-1
D: NA
size: many

DNA: TGTGCCAGCAGTTTAGGCCCCGGGGGGGGTGGCTACACCTTC
CDR3: CASSLGPGGGGYTF
V: TRBV12-3/TRBV12-4
J: TRBJ1-2
D: NA
size: NA

DNA: TGTGCCAGCACGGGCACTCCAAGAGATGGTGAAGCTTTCTTT
CDR3: CASTGTPRDGEAFF
V: TRBV25-1
J: TRBJ1-1
D: NA
size: NA

DNA: TGCAGTGCTAGCTCTGCGGGGACAGGGGTTGGTACGGGCTCCACGCGGCGCACAGATACGCAGTATTTT
CDR3: CSASSAGTGVGTGSTRRTDTQYF
V: TRBV20-1
J: TRBJ2-3
D: TRBD1
size: NA

DNA: TGTGCCAGCAGTATGAGTGCGGAGAATGAGCAGTTCTTC
CDR3: CASSMSAENEQFF
V: TRBV7-2
J: TRBJ2-1
D: NA
size: NA

DNA: TGTGCCAGCAGCCCAAGTAGGGACCCACGCAATGAGCAGTTCTTC
CDR3: CASSPSRDPRNEQFF
V: TRBV7-9
J: TRBJ2-1
D: NA
size: once

DNA: TGTGCCAGCAGCCGGACGCCCCCCGGGGCAACTAATGAAAAACTGTTTTTT
CDR3: CASSRTPPGATNEKLFF
V: TRBV4-2
J: TRBJ1-4
D: NA
size: few

DNA: TGTGCCAGCAGTTTACTACGGGGACAGGGGGCCTACGAGCAGTACTTC
CDR3: CASSLLRGQGAYEQYF
V: TRBV27
J: TRBJ2-7
D: TRBD1
size: few

DNA: TGCAGTGCGAAAAGCCCGGGACTGAAAAACGAGCAGTACTTC
CDR3: CSAKSPGLKNEQYF
V: TRBV20-1
J: TRBJ2-7
D: NA
size: NA

DNA: TGTGCCAGCAGCTTGATCTTAGCGGGAGCCTACAATGAGCAGTTCTTC
CDR3: CASSLILAGAYNEQFF
V: TRBV7-2
J: TRBJ2-1
D: TRBD2
size: few

DNA: TGCGCCAGCAGCCAAGACATCTACCAAGAGACCCAGTACTTC
CDR3: CASSQDIYQETQYF
V: TRBV4-3
J: TRBJ2-5
D: NA
size: NA

DNA: TGTGCCAGCAGCTTAACGTTTTCGCTGGCCGCCTGGGATACGCAGTATTTT
CDR3: CASSLTFSLAAWDTQYF
V: TRBV7-2
J: TRBJ2-3
D: NA
size: many

DNA: TGTGCCTGGAGTGTACACGTACCGGGCGAGCAGTACTTC
CDR3: CAWSVHVPGEQYF
V: TRBV30
J: TRBJ2-7
D: NA
size: NA

DNA: TGTGCCAGCAGTTTCGGCCCGCCCGCGGGGCAGCAGTACTTC
CDR3: CASSFGPPAGQQYF
V: TRBV27
J: TRBJ2-7
D: NA
size: NA